The rows below give T cell receptor beta chains drawn from one sample of a study of identical twins. TCRdb reprocessed the 5' RACE reads via MiXCR and lists one record per CDR3 protein. The sample shows approximately 300,000 distinct CDR3 sequences, roughly 9.8% of them seen only once. Another study also made use of these data, one on yellow fever vaccine responses in identical twins.

The sample taken for sequencing was CD8+ T cells sorted from blood. The receptor source for this set is a woman between 18 and 29 years old in good health. Both conserved end residues are part of each CDR3.

j_call v_call cdr3_aa
TRBJ2-7 TRBV7-9 CASSTDRGYEQYF
TRBJ2-5 TRBV29-1 CSVEDPTSGGAIETQYF
TRBJ2-7 TRBV10-3 CATTGTGDYEQYF
TRBJ2-1 TRBV7-6 CATGVVNEQFF
TRBJ2-7 TRBV27 CASSIGQRTSSYEQYF
TRBJ1-1 TRBV6-5 CASSYGPGFREAFF
TRBJ2-7 TRBV3-1 CASSQKRGVLYEQYF
TRBJ1-1 TRBV28 CASSFGVLEAFF
TRBJ2-1 TRBV6-4 CASSSEGSPYNEQFF
TRBJ2-3 TRBV6-2/TRBV6-3 CASSYSPREGQNTDTQYF
TRBJ2-1 TRBV30 CAWSLAGGNEQFF
TRBJ2-7 TRBV5-1 CASSGDAVSYEQYF
TRBJ2-1 TRBV7-8 CASSLSLAGEPNEQFF
TRBJ1-1 TRBV6-4 CASSDPGDKEAFF
TRBJ2-1 TRBV4-3 CASSQARGDEQFF
TRBJ2-3 TRBV4-3 CASSQSGSIGADTQYF
TRBJ1-2 TRBV5-6 CASSMGQGSGYTF
TRBJ2-3 TRBV9 CASSVEGGGPNTDTQYF
TRBJ1-2 TRBV4-1 CASSLPTGRTYGYTF
TRBJ2-7 TRBV6-7 CASSYSQSRACEQYF
TRBJ2-3 TRBV30 CAWSAGLGDMQYF
TRBJ2-7 TRBV12-3/TRBV12-4 CASRRPTSFEQYF
TRBJ2-3 TRBV12-3/TRBV12-4 CASSLLMGGGNTDTQYF
TRBJ1-2 TRBV12-3/TRBV12-4 CASRNGQYGYTF
TRBJ2-1 TRBV5-1 CASSNGIFGPGEQFF
TRBJ2-1 TRBV6-2/TRBV6-3 CASREGDSYNEQFF
TRBJ2-1 TRBV7-2 CASSPVSDEQFF
TRBJ2-3 TRBV20-1 CSARDGDSSTDTQYF
TRBJ2-7 TRBV10-3 CAISESKYEQYF
TRBJ2-1 TRBV27 CASSLPGRNEQFF
TRBJ2-7 TRBV2 CASTLMGDEQYF
TRBJ2-4 TRBV6-2/TRBV6-3 CASSWLGREYF
TRBJ2-7 TRBV20-1 CSARGLGAYEQYF
TRBJ2-5 TRBV7-9 CASSLWAVTTPRETQYF
TRBJ2-2 TRBV30 CAWRIRGRDTGELFF
TRBJ2-1 TRBV4-2 CASSQPTSVSYNEQFF
TRBJ2-1 TRBV5-4 CASSIKRERNNEQFF
TRBJ2-2 TRBV7-8 CASSWTGRTGELFF
TRBJ2-7 TRBV12-3/TRBV12-4 CASSSTPYEQYF
TRBJ2-1 TRBV27 CASTGGSSYNEQFF
TRBJ2-3 TRBV19 CASSVGHTDTQYF
TRBJ2-5 TRBV15 CATSPPGGQETQYF
TRBJ2-7 TRBV20-1 CSARDGFGTDLYEQYF
TRBJ2-7 TRBV29-1 CSATGIGDYEQYF
TRBJ2-1 TRBV6-4 CASSVGTSGSEQFF
TRBJ1-5 TRBV6-2/TRBV6-3 CASSATGIINQPQHF
TRBJ2-7 TRBV30 CAWSVGRSYEQYF
TRBJ2-5 TRBV12-3/TRBV12-4 CASSLWAGETQYF
TRBJ2-1 TRBV20-1 CSASIAGGPYNEQFF
TRBJ2-4 TRBV12-3/TRBV12-4 CASSRDRGNIQYF
TRBJ2-7 TRBV29-1 CSVGTESYEQYF
TRBJ1-1 TRBV7-9 CASSAFQGINTEAFF
TRBJ2-7 TRBV18 CASSRLSRDVARSYEQYF
TRBJ2-2 TRBV11-1 CASSRGGVNTGELFF
TRBJ2-1 TRBV6-5 CASSAGSEQFF
TRBJ2-3 TRBV20-1 CSARDPYAGGSTDTQYF
TRBJ2-7 TRBV14 CASSQDEMAGTYEQYF
TRBJ2-1 TRBV11-2 CASSLPGEQFF
TRBJ2-5 TRBV20-1 CSARGASGGQGETQYF